The 6 T cell receptor beta chains given below trace back to one sample, sequenced in a study of T cells in women clearing cervical HPV infection. Some clones are missing from TCRdb's copy, which holds only in-frame ones; the method was immunoSEQ multiplex PCR. This table holds about 40,000 clones. The sequencing input was blood buffy coat. The receptors derive from a woman aged 18 to 75 with a cervical HPV16 infection that either progressed to CIN3+ or cleared (not recorded which).

For this clone: The observed sequence ends 3 residues before the CDR3 terminus, with the missing tail filled in from the germline J gene. The chain recombines TRBV7-2 with TRBJ2-3, with D unclear. The CDR3 is made up of 15 amino acids. Germline V gene sequence: CDR1 SGHTA, CDR2 FQGNSA. V was cut by 6 bases and J by 6 bases, with 19 bases left in between. The CDR3 is CASSNLGRDGDTQYF. Incomplete CDR3 DNA: TGTGCCAGCAGTAATCTAGGCCGCGATGGGGATACG.

As regards this clone: The sequenced fragment ends 3 residues before the CDR3 boundary, so the rest is inferred from the germline J gene. The chain uses TRBV27 and TRBJ1-6, with D possibly being TRBD1 (6 bases). Germline V lookup: CDR1 MNHEY, CDR2 SMNVEV (reference sequence). V was cut by 6 bases and J by 6 bases, with 18 bases left in between. The CDR3 is 16 amino acids. The part of the CDR3 DNA that was read is TGTGCCAGCAGGCTTGGTGACGGGACATTTAATTCACCC. This translates into CASRLGDGTFNSP. The CDR3 reads in full as CASRLGDGTFNSPLHF.

Notes on this clone: The read finishes 3 residues shy of the CDR3 end, and the germline J gene is used to complete it. This chain links TRBV11-2 with TRBJ2-3, with D unresolved. V was shortened by 2 bases and J by 2 bases, with 8 bases between the two germline ends. CDR1 and CDR2 (germline): SGHAT, FQNNGV. The CDR3 extends over 14 amino acids. CDR3 bases read: TGTGCCAGCAGCTTAAACGACTTCACAGATACG. Protein product: CASSLNDFTDT. The entire CDR3 protein reads CASSLNDFTDTQYF.

In regard to this clone: The CDR3 end falls 3 residues outside the read, so it is completed with the germline J gene. The chain carries TRBV10-3 and TRBJ1-1, with a possible D match to TRBD1 (5 bases). The CDR3 runs to 13 residues. V shed 4 bases and J shed 2 bases, with 8 bases lying between them. Germline CDR1 reads ENHRY; CDR2 reads SYGVKD. The DNA read from the CDR3 is TGTGCCATCAGTGCGGGGGGAAACACTGAA. Amino acid sequence: CAISAGGNTE. The CDR3 in its entirety is CAISAGGNTEAFF.

On this clone: The read gets to within 3 residues of the CDR3 end, and the germline J gene fills in the rest. V gene TRBV12-5 combines with J gene TRBJ2-1, with TRBD1 matching 9 bases. CDR1 and CDR2 from the germline V gene are LGHNT and FRNRAP. With V trimmed by 6 bases and J by 1 base, 4 bases remained unmatched. CDR3 size: 15 residues. The CDR3: CASGTGTGSYNEQFF. CDR3 DNA, as far as it was read: TGTGCTAGTGGCACCGGGACAGGGTCCTACAATGAG.

This CDR3 reads CASGGDRGTEAFF. The sequenced part of the CDR3 DNA is TGTGCCAGCGGGGGTGACAGGGGTACTGAA. The chain recombines TRBV2 with TRBJ1-1; 8 bases fit TRBD1. With the read ending 3 residues before the CDR3 end, the germline J gene is used to fill in that end. Unmatched junction bases numbered 7, after V lost 8 bases and J lost 5 bases. Looked up from germline, CDR1 is SNHLY and CDR2 is FYNNEI. This CDR3 is built from 13 residues.